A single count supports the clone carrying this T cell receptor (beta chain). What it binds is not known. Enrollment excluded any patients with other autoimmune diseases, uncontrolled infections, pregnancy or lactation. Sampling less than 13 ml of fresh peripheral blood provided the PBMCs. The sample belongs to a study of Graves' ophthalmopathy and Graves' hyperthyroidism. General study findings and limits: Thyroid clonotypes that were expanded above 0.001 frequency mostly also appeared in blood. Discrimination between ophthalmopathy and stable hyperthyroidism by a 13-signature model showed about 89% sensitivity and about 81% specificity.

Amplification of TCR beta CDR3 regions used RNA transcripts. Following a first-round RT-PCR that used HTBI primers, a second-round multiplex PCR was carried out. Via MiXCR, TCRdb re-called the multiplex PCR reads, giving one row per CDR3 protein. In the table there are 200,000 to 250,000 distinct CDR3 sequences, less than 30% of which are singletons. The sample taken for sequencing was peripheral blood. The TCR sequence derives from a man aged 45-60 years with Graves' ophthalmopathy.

CDR3 DNA: TGTGCCAGCAGCCCAGAGCGGGAGGGCCGTGTGACCCAGTACTTC. This encodes CASSPEREGRVTQYF. The chain employs TRBV7-2 and TRBJ2-5, with 10 bases matching TRBD2. Looked up from germline, CDR1 is SGHTA and CDR2 is FQGNSA. V shed 5 bases and J 7 bases; nucleotides not matched to a gene: 10. The CDR3 spans 15 residues.